This T cell receptor (beta chain) was captured in a study of OX40 agonist ivuxolimab in advanced cancers. For the wider study: The costimulatory receptor OX40 (CD134) was targeted by ivuxolimab, a fully human IgG2 agonistic monoclonal antibody. Intravenous ivuxolimab was administered to patients every 2 weeks at six dose levels: 0.01, 0.1, 0.3, 1.5, 3 and 10 mg/kg. Among the roughly 50 dose-escalation patients, about 19 had hepatocellular carcinoma, some 15 melanoma, 9 renal cell carcinoma and 9 head and neck cancer. A male proportion of 82.7% and a mean age of roughly 55 years, ranging from about 20 to 80, were recorded for the dose-escalation cohort. Prior anti-PD-1, anti-PD-L1 or anti-CTLA-4 therapy was permitted, and 30% to 45% of dose-escalation patients had received checkpoint inhibitors. Three dose-escalation patients achieved partial responses, one with hepatocellular carcinoma and two with cutaneous melanoma. The point of sequencing TCRbeta in the periphery was to test whether ivuxolimab changed TCR sequence diversity and drove clonal T-cell expansion. The paper describes the monotherapy dose-escalation part (N ≈ 52 patients) of the phase I trial of ivuxolimab. Points the paper makes about the study in general: After ivuxolimab, more expanded clones were found on average in CD8+ T cells than in CD4+ T cells. At doses from 0.1 to 3.0 mg/kg, clonal expansion was seen in both CD4+ and CD8+ blood T cells between baseline and week 6. Antigen specificity was not determined for the clonally expanded peripheral T cells. In the 0.1-3.0 mg/kg groups, partial responders had among the lowest normalized peripheral clonal expansion, particularly in CD8+ T cells. Low levels of normalized T-cell clonal expansion were also shown by some nonresponding patients.

Points on this clone: Its recognized antigen is unknown. No much larger clonotype is one base removed from it; base qualities were not supplied.

Patients with autoimmune disease history or receiving systemic immunosuppression were excluded from the trial. Peripheral blood for TCR sequencing was collected from all dose cohorts at baseline, on cycle 4 day 1, and on cycle 7 day 1. The samples were taken from a phase I, first-in-human, multicenter, open-label dose-escalation trial of ivuxolimab. Adults with locally advanced or metastatic melanoma, renal cell carcinoma, hepatocellular carcinoma or head and neck squamous cell carcinoma were enrolled in the trial. Before TCR sequencing, CD4+ T cells and CD8+ T cells from peripheral blood were sorted into separate populations. To sequence the TCRbeta CDR3 region, genomic DNA was isolated from the sorted cells. TCRbeta CDR3 regions were sequenced using the immunoSEQ Assay. Held by TCRdb, this immuneACCESS table contains in-frame sequences only and omits some clones. Under half of the omission traces to an unresolved V gene where checked; the cause of the rest is unknown. Present in this sample are 35,000 to 55,000 clones, 70% to 90% of which were seen just once. 6% of the sample is taken by the ten largest.

The V end loses 5 bases and the J end loses 6 bases, and a stretch of 16 bases separates them. Taken from the germline V gene (reference sequence), the CDR1 and CDR2 loops are SEHNR and FQNEAQ. Spanning cysteine to phenylalanine, the CDR3 consists of 14 amino acids. Only the CDR3 region is kept as DNA, spanning 42 bases read in frame from base 1. The sequencing here drew on CD4+ or CD8+ T cells sorted from blood, taken in a trial of the OX40 agonist ivuxolimab. This TCR was recovered from an adult with an advanced solid tumor such as melanoma, head and neck, liver or kidney cancer. The sequence joins TRBV7-9 to TRBJ1-2, and the D gene may be TRBD1, 6 bases matching. The DNA sequence reads TGTGCCAGCAGCCCCTTGGGACAAACGGATGGCTACACCTTC. It specifies CASSPLGQTDGYTF.